These 10 T cell receptor beta chains came from one sample sequenced in a study of blood T cell repertoires in COVID-19. Data came from immunoSEQ multiplex PCR; TCRdb stores just in-frame clones and leaves some out. The sample includes about 160,000 clones, more than 70% of them seen just once. The specimen was peripheral blood. The source of these receptors is a man aged 45-65 years with active or convalescent COVID-19.

The chain combines TRBV6-5 with TRBJ2-5; TRBD2 agrees at 7 bases. The CDR3 length is 14 residues. In germline, CDR1 is MNHEY, CDR2 SVGAGI. The V gene end was trimmed by 0 bases and the J gene end by 5 bases; junction bases not matched to a gene: 3. CDR3 in amino acids: CASSYSGGLETQYF. The CDR3 coding sequence is TGTGCCAGCAGTTACTCGGGGGGGTTGGAGACCCAGTACTTC.

This chain links TRBV10-3 with TRBJ1-5, with D tentatively TRBD1 (5 bases). Germline CDR1 reads ENHRY; CDR2 reads SYGVKD. The CDR3 has 15 residues. Trimming stripped 4 bases from V and 5 bases from J, with 15 bases between. CDR3 amino acids: CAISAQGGFDQPQHF. Here the CDR3 DNA reads TGTGCCATCAGTGCGCAGGGAGGCTTCGATCAGCCCCAGCATTTT.

This clone has just one count. This chain connects TRBV19 to TRBJ1-2; D might be TRBD1 (6 bases). CDR1 and CDR2 (germline): LNHDA, SQIVND (reference sequence). The V end lost 3 bases, the J end lost 5 bases, and 16 bases lay between the germline ends. This CDR3 comprises 15 residues. The DNA for the CDR3 is TGTGCCAGTAGTATCGCCGGGGGGCCTGGGTATGGCTACACCTTC. Translating gives CASSIAGGPGYGYTF. Looking up the rest from reference TRBV19 and TRBJ1-2 gives the full variable domain: DGGITQSPKYLFRKEGQNVTLSCEQNLNHDAMYWYRQDPGQGLRLIYYSQIVNDFQKGDIAEGYSVSREKKESFPLTVTSAQKNPTAFYLCASSIAGGPGYGYTFGSGTRLTVV.

This clone came up a few times. The CDR3, as DNA: TGTGCCAGCAGCTCGAAAGGAGGATTGGCTGGAAACACCATATATTTT. Amino acids: CASSSKGGLAGNTIYF. The chain is built from TRBV7-9 and TRBJ1-3; no clear D gene. Trimming stripped 4 bases from V and 2 bases from J, with 15 bases between. Germline CDR1 and CDR2: SEHNR and FQNEAQ (reference sequence). There are 16 residues in the CDR3.

The chain combines TRBV27 with TRBJ2-1; a weak D match, TRBD1 (6 bases). Germline CDR1 is MNHEY and CDR2 is SMNVEV (reference sequence). CDR3 size: 21 residues. Deletions cut 10 bases from V and 7 bases from J, with 41 bases between. The CDR3 bases are TGTGCCACCAAGGACCGACCAGGGGTGGAGCGAGGCCCTTATGTACTAAATGAGCAGTTCTTC. Translation: CATKDRPGVERGPYVLNEQFF.

V usage is TRBV9 and J usage is TRBJ2-2; D call uncertain. Trimming stripped 6 bases from V and 0 bases from J, with 9 bases between. Germline V gives CDR1 SGDLS, CDR2 YYNGEE. This CDR3 comprises 14 residues. The CDR3 is CASTSQTNTGELFF. The CDR3 region has the DNA TGTGCCAGCACCTCACAGACGAACACCGGGGAGCTGTTTTTT.

The rearrangement joins TRBV7-2 to TRBJ2-7; 10 nucleotides line up with TRBD2. V lost 1 base, J lost 2 bases, and 5 bases stayed unmatched. Germline V gene data show CDR1 as SGHTA and CDR2 as FQGNSA. The CDR3 is made up of 16 amino acids. The CDR3 loop reads CASSLGLAGDPYEQYF. The DNA of the CDR3 is TGTGCCAGCAGCTTAGGGCTAGCGGGGGACCCCTACGAGCAGTACTTC.

The genes are TRBV6-5 and TRBJ2-1; 12 bases are a match to TRBD2. Trimming cost V 6 bases and J 9 bases; bases outside gene matches: 6. CDR1 MNHEY and CDR2 SVGAGI come from the germline V gene. The CDR3 is made up of 14 amino acids. The CDR3 DNA is TGTGCCAGCAGGACTAGCGGGGGCCGGTCTGAGCAGTTCTTC. It codes for CASRTSGGRSEQFF.

This clone was seen a single time. The chain carries TRBV13 and TRBJ1-2; TRBD1 is a possible D gene (6 bases). Trimming cost V 2 bases and J 13 bases, with 11 bases left between them. Germline loops: CDR1 PRHDT, CDR2 FYEKMQ (reference sequence). This CDR3 contains 11 residues. CDR3: CASSLSRQATF. The CDR3 DNA is TGTGCCAGCAGCTTATCGCGACAGGCCACCTTC. Full variable domain (missing parts from reference TRBV13 and TRBJ1-2): AAGVIQSPRHLIKEKRETATLKCYPIPRHDTVYWYQQGPGQDPQFLISFYEKMQSDKGSIPDRFSAQQFSDYHSELNMSSLELGDSALYFCASSLSRQATFGSGTRLTVV.

This clone was seen more than once but under ten times. The chain uses TRBV3-1 (or the pseudogene TRBV3-2) and TRBJ2-3; tentatively, D is TRBD1 (6 bases). V was shortened by 4 bases and J by 5 bases, with 16 bases between the two germline ends. This CDR3 has 15 amino acids. Germline CDR1 LGHDT, CDR2 YNNKEL (reference sequence). The CDR3 nucleotides are TGTGCCAGCAGCCCTCACAGGGTTCTAAAAGATACGCAGTATTTT. Translation: CASSPHRVLKDTQYF.